This TCR beta chain was captured in a study of blood T cell repertoires in COVID-19. In germline, CDR1 is MNHNS, CDR2 SASEGT. CDR3 length: 13 amino acids. V lost 1 base and J 4 bases, leaving 6 bases between the germline ends. Profiled with immunoSEQ multiplex PCR; TCRdb holds only in-frame clones, not every one. The sample contains 43,000 or so clones, 86% of which appear only once. The source material was peripheral blood. This TCR derives from a man aged 55 to 70 with active or convalescent COVID-19. The rearrangement uses TRBV6-1 and TRBJ2-3, with D uncertain. The CDR3 loop reads CASSEVAADTQYF. The DNA of the CDR3 is TGTGCCAGCAGTGAAGTGGCGGCAGATACGCAGTATTTT.